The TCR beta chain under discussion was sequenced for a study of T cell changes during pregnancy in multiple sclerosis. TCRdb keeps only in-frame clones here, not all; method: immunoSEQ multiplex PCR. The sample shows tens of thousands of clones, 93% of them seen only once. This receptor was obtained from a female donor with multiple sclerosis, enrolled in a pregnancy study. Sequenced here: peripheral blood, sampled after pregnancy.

CDR3 protein: CASSLGSQLDYGYTF. CDR3 bases: TGTGCCAGCAGCTTAGGATCCCAACTCGACTATGGCTACACCTTC. The chain uses TRBV7-2 and TRBJ1-2; D unclear. V was pared by 1 base and J by 3 bases, with 12 bases between. The CDR3 covers 15 residues. CDR1 and CDR2 from the germline V gene are SGHTA and FQGNSA.